This TCR beta chain was found in a study of cytomegalovirus exposure and HLA in healthy donors (dated 2017 in TCRdb). Regarding the complete study: A later analysis indicated that the 120 validation repertoires were generated on the platform also employed for the 650 to 850 repertoires of the first cohort. The aim of the study was to test whether cataloging public T cell receptors could identify signatures of past pathogen exposure. In addition to the first cohort of 666 subjects, a separate validation cohort of approximately 120 different subjects was used. To predict cytomegalovirus infection status, the study combined high-throughput TCR immunosequencing, statistical association of individual TCRs with disease status, and machine learning.

CDR1 and CDR2 are read off the germline V gene as MNHEY and SVGAGI. The CDR3 measures 14 amino acids from cysteine to phenylalanine. Left in the record is the CDR3 DNA by itself, 42 bases read in frame from the first base. V trim: 8 bases; J trim: 4 bases; unmatched bases: 9. Separate from the roughly 630-subject first cohort, the validation cohort of roughly 130 subjects was the group to which the donors belonged. The study at large found these results: In a later analysis, TCRs clustered in the first cohort were found to also tend to co-occur in the roughly 120 validation repertoires, with approximately 94% of cluster scores above 0. It was suggested by the authors that the approach could potentially be generalized to other disease states and immunological phenotypes. A few of the identified cytomegalovirus-associated TCR beta chains were confirmed in vitro to be specific for cytomegalovirus antigens. Most TCR sequences were observed very rarely across donors, whereas some public TCRs were present in many individuals. A later analysis had no HLA typing for the validation cohort, so co-occurrence there was scored across all 130 or so repertoires. The classifier was reported to diagnose cytomegalovirus status with high specificity and sensitivity in both the original and validation cohorts. A total of fewer than 200 TCR beta chains were listed by the study as associated with cytomegalovirus.

The protocol used for the library was the immunoSEQ multiplex PCR assay. For the original study's pipeline: To diagnose cytomegalovirus status from the catalog of TCR beta chain sequences, a statistical classification framework was built. TCRdb took this table from immuneACCESS and kept in-frame rearrangements with V and J called. Such tables lack part of the clones; where checked against another copy, unresolved V genes explain under half of the gap, and the rest is unexplained. V and J calls and clone size come straight from that table; D and trimming were deduced from the DNA. Recorded for this sample are under 150,000 clones; around 87% of them occurred a single time. The top ten hold roughly 10% of the sample. About this clone: Its antigen specificity is not known. No base-level quality is on record; no much larger clone is a single base apart.

This clonotype was obtained from a young man in good health and CMV-seropositive. The chain joins TRBV6-5 to TRBJ1-2, and TRBD1 aligns with 8 junction nucleotides. Sequencing input: PBMCs. This receptor has the CDR3 CASSRDRRVYGYTF. The bases read TGTGCCAGCTCACGGGACAGGAGAGTCTATGGCTACACCTTC.